This is a list of T cell receptor beta chains from one sample in a study of chemoradiotherapy in HPV16-positive cancers. This table comes from immunoSEQ multiplex PCR, and its TCRdb copy is limited to in-frame clones, with some not included. The sample records about 22,000 clones, 80% to 90% being singletons. This sample comprised blood, obtained from a patient who underwent chemoradiotherapy. These receptors were collected from a human donor with HPV-associated anogenital cancer. Each CDR3 is given with its conserved first and last residue. D genes are given only for firm matches. Expanded clones get a size class; other rows say once, few or many, or leave the size out.

CDR3	DNA	D	J	size	V
CAWSVDRTGGFSAFF	TGTGCCTGGAGTGTAGATAGGACAGGGGGCTTCTCGGCTTTCTTT	TRBD1	TRBJ1-1	.	TRBV30
CASSLVDGRGMSKNIQYF	TGTGCCAGCAGCTTAGTTGACGGTAGAGGCATGTCGAAAAACATTCAGTACTTC	.	TRBJ2-4	.	TRBV7-9
CATSKFRSGNTIYF	TGTGCTACTTCTAAATTTAGGTCTGGAAACACCATATATTTT	.	TRBJ1-3	.	TRBV19
CASSAVEGYTSGYTF	TGTGCCAGCTCCGCGGTCGAGGGTTACACTTCAGGCTACACCTTC	.	TRBJ1-2	few	TRBV18
CASSEGMTGGKDGYTF	TGTGCCAGCAGTGAAGGGATGACAGGGGGTAAGGATGGCTACACCTTC	TRBD1	TRBJ1-2	once	TRBV2
CASSELVWNEQFF	TGTGCCAGCAGTGAACTAGTATGGAATGAGCAGTTCTTC	.	TRBJ2-1	.	TRBV6-1
CASSPGRTGFKRAFF	TGTGCCAGCAGCCCCGGTCGGACAGGGTTTAAAAGAGCTTTCTTT	TRBD1	TRBJ1-1	.	TRBV7-6
CASSSRNVLTF	TGTGCCAGCAGCTCACGCAACGTCCTGACTTTC	.	TRBJ2-6	.	TRBV7-2
CASRDRAIGANTEAFF	TGCGCCAGCAGGGACAGGGCGATTGGAGCGAACACTGAAGCTTTCTTT	TRBD1	TRBJ1-1	.	TRBV10-2
CASSTKGSGGGGYTF	TGTGCCAGCAGCACAAAGGGGTCAGGGGGCGGTGGCTACACCTTC	TRBD1	TRBJ1-2	.	TRBV7-2
CASSSRGGSGANVLTF	TGTGCCAGCAGCTCTCGGGGGGGATCTGGGGCCAACGTCCTGACTTTC	TRBD2	TRBJ2-6	.	TRBV7-6
CASSLGQGGPYEQYF	TGTGCCAGCAGCTTGGGACAGGGGGGACCCTACGAGCAGTACTTC	TRBD1	TRBJ2-7	.	TRBV5-5
CAWRGDRVPNEKLFF	TGTGCCTGGAGGGGGGACAGGGTTCCTAATGAAAAACTGTTTTTT	TRBD1	TRBJ1-4	once	TRBV30
CASSLAGHRGYTF	TGTGCCAGCAGCTTGGCAGGTCATAGGGGCTACACCTTC	.	TRBJ1-2	.	TRBV5-4
CASSLAGGGLNTDTQYF	TGCGCCAGCAGCTTGGCCGGAGGGGGCCTCAACACAGATACGCAGTATTTT	.	TRBJ2-3	.	TRBV5-1
CAWSRNRNQETQYF	TGTGCCTGGAGCCGCAACAGAAATCAAGAGACCCAGTACTTC	.	TRBJ2-5	.	TRBV30
CASSLTGENQPQHF	TGTGCCAGCAGCTTGACAGGGGAGAATCAGCCCCAGCATTTT	TRBD1	TRBJ1-5	.	TRBV7-9
CASSLASRGASLKQFF	TGTGCCAGCAGCTTAGCATCGCGGGGGGCCTCCCTAAAGCAGTTCTTC	TRBD2	TRBJ2-1	.	TRBV7-2
CSVGGDRGHYGYTF	TGCAGCGTTGGTGGGGACAGGGGTCACTATGGCTACACCTTC	TRBD1	TRBJ1-2	few	TRBV29-1
CASSVGRARDEKLFF	TGTGCCAGCAGCGTAGGCAGGGCCAGGGATGAAAAACTGTTTTTT	.	TRBJ1-4	.	TRBV9
CASSDAAGGRTDTQYF	TGTGCCAGCAGCGATGCCGCGGGGGGCCGCACAGATACGCAGTATTTT	TRBD2	TRBJ2-3	few	TRBV9
CSASDSPGYTF	TGCAGTGCTTCCGACAGCCCTGGCTACACCTTC	.	TRBJ1-2	.	TRBV20-1
CASSLTTRGAEQFF	TGTGCCAGCAGCTTAACTACTCGGGGAGCTGAGCAGTTCTTC	.	TRBJ2-1	.	TRBV7-3